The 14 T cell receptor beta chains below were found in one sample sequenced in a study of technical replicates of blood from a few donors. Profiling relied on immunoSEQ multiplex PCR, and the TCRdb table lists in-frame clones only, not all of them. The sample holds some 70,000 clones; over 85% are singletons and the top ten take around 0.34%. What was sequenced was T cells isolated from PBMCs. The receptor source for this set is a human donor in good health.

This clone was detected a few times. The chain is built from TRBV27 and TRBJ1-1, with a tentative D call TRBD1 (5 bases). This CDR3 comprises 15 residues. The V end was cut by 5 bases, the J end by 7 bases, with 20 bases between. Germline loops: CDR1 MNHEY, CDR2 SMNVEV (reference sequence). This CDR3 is CASSTQQVIVGEAFF. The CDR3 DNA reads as TGTGCCAGCAGTACTCAACAGGTCATCGTGGGTGAAGCTTTCTTT.

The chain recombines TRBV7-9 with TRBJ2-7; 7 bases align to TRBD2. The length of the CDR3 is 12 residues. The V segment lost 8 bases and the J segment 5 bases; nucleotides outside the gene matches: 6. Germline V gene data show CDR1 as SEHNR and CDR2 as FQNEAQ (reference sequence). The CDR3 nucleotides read TGTGCCAGCTTTCAAGCGGGGCACGAGCAGTACTTC. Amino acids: CASFQAGHEQYF.

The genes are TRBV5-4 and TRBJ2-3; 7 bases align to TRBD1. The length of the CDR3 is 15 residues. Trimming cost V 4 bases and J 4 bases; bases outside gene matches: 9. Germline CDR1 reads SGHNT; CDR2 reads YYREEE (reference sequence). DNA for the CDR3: TGTGCCAGCAGCCCTGACAGGGTTGCGGCAGATACGCAGTATTTT. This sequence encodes CASSPDRVAADTQYF. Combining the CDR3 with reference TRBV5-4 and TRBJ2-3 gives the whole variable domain ETGVTQSPTHLIKTRGQQVTLRCSSQSGHNTVSWYQQALGQGPQFIFQYYREEENGRGNFPPRFSGLQFPNYSSELNVNALELDDSALYLCASSPDRVAADTQYFGPGTRLTVL.

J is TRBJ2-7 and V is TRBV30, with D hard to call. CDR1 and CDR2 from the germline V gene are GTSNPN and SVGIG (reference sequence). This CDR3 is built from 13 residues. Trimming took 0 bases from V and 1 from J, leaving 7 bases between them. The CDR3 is CAWSVTRSYEQYF. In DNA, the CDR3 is TGTGCCTGGAGTGTCACCAGGTCCTACGAGCAGTACTTC.

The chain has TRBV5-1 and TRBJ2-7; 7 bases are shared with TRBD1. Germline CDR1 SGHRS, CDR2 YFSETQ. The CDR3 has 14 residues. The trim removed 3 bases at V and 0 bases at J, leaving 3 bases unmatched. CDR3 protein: CASSYGQVSYEQYF. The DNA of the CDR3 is TGCGCCAGCAGCTACGGACAGGTCTCCTACGAGCAGTACTTC.

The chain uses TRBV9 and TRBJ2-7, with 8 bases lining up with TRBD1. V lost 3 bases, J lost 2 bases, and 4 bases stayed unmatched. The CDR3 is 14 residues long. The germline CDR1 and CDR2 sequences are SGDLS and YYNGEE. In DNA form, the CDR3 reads TGTGCCAGCAGCGGGACAGGGAAGGCCTACGAGCAGTACTTC. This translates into CASSGTGKAYEQYF.

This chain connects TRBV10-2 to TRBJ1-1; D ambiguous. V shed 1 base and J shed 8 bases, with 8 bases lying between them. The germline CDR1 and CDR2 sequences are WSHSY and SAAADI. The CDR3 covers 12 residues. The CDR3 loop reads CASSEYRPEAFF. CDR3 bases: TGCGCCAGCAGTGAGTATCGTCCCGAAGCTTTCTTT.

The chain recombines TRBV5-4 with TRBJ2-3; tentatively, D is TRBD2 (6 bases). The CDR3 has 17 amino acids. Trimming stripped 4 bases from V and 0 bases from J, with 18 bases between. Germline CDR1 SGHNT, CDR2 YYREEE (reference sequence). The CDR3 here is CASSRGSGDPSTDTQYF. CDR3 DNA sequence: TGTGCCAGCAGCAGGGGATCGGGGGACCCTAGCACAGATACGCAGTATTTT.

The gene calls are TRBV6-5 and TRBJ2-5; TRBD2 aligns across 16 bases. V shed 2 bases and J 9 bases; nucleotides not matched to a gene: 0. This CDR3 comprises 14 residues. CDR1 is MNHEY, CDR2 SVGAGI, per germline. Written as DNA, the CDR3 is TGTGCCAGCAGTTACGGGACTAGCGGGAGGGCCCAGTACTTC. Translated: CASSYGTSGRAQYF.

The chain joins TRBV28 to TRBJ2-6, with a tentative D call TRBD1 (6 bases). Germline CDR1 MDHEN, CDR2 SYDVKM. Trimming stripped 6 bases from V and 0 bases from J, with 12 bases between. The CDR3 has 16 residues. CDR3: CASRETGLSGANVLTF. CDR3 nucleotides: TGTGCCAGCAGAGAGACAGGACTCTCTGGGGCCAACGTCCTGACTTTC.

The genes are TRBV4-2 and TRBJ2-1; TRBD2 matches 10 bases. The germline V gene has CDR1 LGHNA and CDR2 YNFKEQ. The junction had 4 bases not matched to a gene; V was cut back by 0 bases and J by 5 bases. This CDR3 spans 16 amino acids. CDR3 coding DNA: TGTGCCAGCAGCCAAGATCTAACTAGCGGGAACAATGAGCAGTTCTTC. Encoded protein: CASSQDLTSGNNEQFF.

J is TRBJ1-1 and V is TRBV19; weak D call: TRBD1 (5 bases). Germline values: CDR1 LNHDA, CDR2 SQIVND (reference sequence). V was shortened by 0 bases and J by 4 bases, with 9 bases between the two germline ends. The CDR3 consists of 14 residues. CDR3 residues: CASSIDREVTEAFF. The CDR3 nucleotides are TGTGCCAGTAGTATAGACAGGGAGGTCACTGAAGCTTTCTTT.

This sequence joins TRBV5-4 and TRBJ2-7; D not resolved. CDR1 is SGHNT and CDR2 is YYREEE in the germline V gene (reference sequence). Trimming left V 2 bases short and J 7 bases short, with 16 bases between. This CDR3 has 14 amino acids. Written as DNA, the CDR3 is TGTGCCAGCAGCTTTTCCTGGGTTAGCCAGGAGCAGTACTTC. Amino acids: CASSFSWVSQEQYF.

CDR3 nucleotide sequence: TGTGCCAGCAGCCCCGGGACTAGCGTCTACGAGCAGTACTTC. Residues: CASSPGTSVYEQYF. The rearrangement uses TRBV6-5 and TRBJ2-7, with TRBD2 matching 10 bases. This CDR3 has 14 amino acids. The ends lost 6 bases at V and 3 bases at J; junction bases unmatched: 5. Germline loops: CDR1 MNHEY, CDR2 SVGAGI.